This T cell receptor (beta chain) was recovered during a study of T cells in localized non-small cell lung cancer. TCRdb's table, derived via immunoSEQ multiplex PCR, lists solely in-frame clones and lacks some. The sample includes approximately 80,000 clones, around 84% of them seen just once. Only a few counts were recorded for this clone. Sequences were derived from peripheral blood, sampled before any cancer treatment. This sequence originates from a female donor aged 60 or older with stage I lung adenocarcinoma.

CDR3 sequence: CASSPRGRGGYTF. The CDR3, as DNA: TGTGCCAGCAGTCCCAGGGGGCGCGGAGGCTACACCTTC. The V gene is TRBV2, the J gene TRBJ1-2; 8 bases align to TRBD1. From germline, CDR1 is SNHLY and CDR2 FYNNEI. The CDR3 runs 13 residues. Trimming cost V 5 bases and J 8 bases; bases outside gene matches: 7. The entire variable domain, with the rest obtained from reference TRBV2 and TRBJ1-2, is as follows: EPEVTQTPSHQVTQMGQEVILRCVPISNHLYFYWYRQILGQKVEFLVSFYNNEISEKSEIFDDQFSVERPDGSNFTLKIRSTKLEDSAMYFCASSPRGRGGYTFGSGTRLTVV.